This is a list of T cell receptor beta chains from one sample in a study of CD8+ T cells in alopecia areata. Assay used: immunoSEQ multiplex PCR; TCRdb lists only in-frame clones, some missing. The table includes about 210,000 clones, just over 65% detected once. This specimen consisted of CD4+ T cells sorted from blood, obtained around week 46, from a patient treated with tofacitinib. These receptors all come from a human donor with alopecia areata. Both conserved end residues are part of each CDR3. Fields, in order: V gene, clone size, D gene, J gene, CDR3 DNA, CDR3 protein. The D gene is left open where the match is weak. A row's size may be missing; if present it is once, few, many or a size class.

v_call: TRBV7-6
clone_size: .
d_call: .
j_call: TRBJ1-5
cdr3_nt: TGTGCCAGCAGCCCCGGGACATTGAATCAGCCCCAGCATTTT
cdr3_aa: CASSPGTLNQPQHF

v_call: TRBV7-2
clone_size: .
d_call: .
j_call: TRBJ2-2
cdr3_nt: TGTGCCAGCAGCTTAGCGCACGGGGAGCTGTTTTTT
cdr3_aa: CASSLAHGELFF

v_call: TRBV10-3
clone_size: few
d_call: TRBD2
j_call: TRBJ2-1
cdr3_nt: TGTGCCATCAGTGACTCTGGGAGGGACTCCTACAATGAGCAGTTCTTC
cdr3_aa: CAISDSGRDSYNEQFF

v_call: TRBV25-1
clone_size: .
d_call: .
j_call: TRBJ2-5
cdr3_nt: TGTGCCAGCAGTCAACTCCCGGGACACCTTATGGGGACCCAGTACTTC
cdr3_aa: CASSQLPGHLMGTQYF

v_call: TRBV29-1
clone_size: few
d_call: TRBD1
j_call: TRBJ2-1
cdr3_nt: TGCAGCGTCCCCCACCGAATAGGACAGGGGTTTGGCAATGAGCAGTTCTTC
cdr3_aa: CSVPHRIGQGFGNEQFF

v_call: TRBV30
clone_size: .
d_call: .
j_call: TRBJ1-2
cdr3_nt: TGTGCCTGGAGTAGGGCAGGGAGAAACTATGGCTACACCTTC
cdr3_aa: CAWSRAGRNYGYTF

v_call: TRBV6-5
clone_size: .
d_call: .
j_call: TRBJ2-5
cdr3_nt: TGTGCCAGCACCCGCGGAGGGACCCAGTACTTC
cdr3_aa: CASTRGGTQYF

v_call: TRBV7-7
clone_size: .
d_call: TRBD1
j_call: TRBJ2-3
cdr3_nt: TGTGCCAGCAGCAGGGACAGGATGGGGACAGATACGCAGTATTTT
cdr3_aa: CASSRDRMGTDTQYF

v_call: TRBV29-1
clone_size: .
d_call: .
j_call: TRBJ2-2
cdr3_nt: TGCAGCGTTAAACCCTCGGGACCCACCGGGGAGCTGTTTTTT
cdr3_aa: CSVKPSGPTGELFF

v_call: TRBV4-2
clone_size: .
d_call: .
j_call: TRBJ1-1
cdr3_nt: TGTGCCAGCAGCCAAGACAGGGCAATGAACACTGAAGCTTTCTTT
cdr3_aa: CASSQDRAMNTEAFF

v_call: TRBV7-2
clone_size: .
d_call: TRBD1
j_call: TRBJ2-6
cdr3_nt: TGTGCCAGCAGCCGGGACAGGGCTGGGGCCAACGTCCTGACTTTC
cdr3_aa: CASSRDRAGANVLTF

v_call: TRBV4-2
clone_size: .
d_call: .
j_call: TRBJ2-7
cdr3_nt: TGTGCCAGCAGCCAAGCTAGAGGGGGGCACTCCTACGAGCAGTACTTC
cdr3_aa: CASSQARGGHSYEQYF

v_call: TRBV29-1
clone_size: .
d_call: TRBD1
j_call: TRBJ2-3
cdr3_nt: TGCAGCGTAAAAGGACAGGGGGAAGATACGCAGTATTTT
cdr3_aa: CSVKGQGEDTQYF

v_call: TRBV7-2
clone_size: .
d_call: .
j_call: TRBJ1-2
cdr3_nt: TGTGCCAGCAGCCCATCCTTCAGCACGGGCTATGGCTACACCTTC
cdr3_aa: CASSPSFSTGYGYTF

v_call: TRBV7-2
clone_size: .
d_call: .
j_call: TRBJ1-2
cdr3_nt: TGTGCCAGCAGCTTATTCCGAGGCAGGTGGGACGGCTACACCTTC
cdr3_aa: CASSLFRGRWDGYTF

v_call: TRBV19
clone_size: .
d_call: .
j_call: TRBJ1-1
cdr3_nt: TGTGCCAGTAGTACAATCAGTAACACTGAAGCTTTCTTT
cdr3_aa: CASSTISNTEAFF

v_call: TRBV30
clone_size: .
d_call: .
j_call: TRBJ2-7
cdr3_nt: TGTGCGGGGGGCCTCAGGGCAGACGAGCAGTACTTC
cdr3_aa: CAGGLRADEQYF

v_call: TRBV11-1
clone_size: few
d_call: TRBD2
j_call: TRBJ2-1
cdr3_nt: TGTGCCAGCAGCTTCGGGGGGAATTCATACAATGAGCAGTTCTTC
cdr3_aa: CASSFGGNSYNEQFF

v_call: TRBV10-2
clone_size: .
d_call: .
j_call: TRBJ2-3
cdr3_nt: TGCGCCAGCAGTGACCCGGGTTCTAGCACAGATACGCAGTATTTT
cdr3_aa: CASSDPGSSTDTQYF

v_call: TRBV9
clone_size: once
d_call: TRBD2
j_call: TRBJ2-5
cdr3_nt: TGTGCCAGCAGCGTAAACCCGCGGGGGGGAAAGGAGACCCAGTACTTC
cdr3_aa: CASSVNPRGGKETQYF

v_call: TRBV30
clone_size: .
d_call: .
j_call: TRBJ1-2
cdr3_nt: TGTGCCTGGAGCCCTGGGGCGAACTATGGCTACACCTTC
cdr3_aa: CAWSPGANYGYTF

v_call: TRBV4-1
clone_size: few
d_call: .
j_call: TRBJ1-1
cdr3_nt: TGCGCCAGCAGCATCAGGTCCTTGACGGCGGAAGCTTTCTTT
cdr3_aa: CASSIRSLTAEAFF

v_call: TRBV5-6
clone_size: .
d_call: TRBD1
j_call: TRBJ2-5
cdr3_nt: TGTGCCAGCACCTCGAGTGGACAGGGAGGAGAGACCCAGTACTTC
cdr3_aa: CASTSSGQGGETQYF

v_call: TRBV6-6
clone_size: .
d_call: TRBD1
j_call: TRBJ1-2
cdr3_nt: TGTGCCAGCAGTCCCCCGGACAGGGGGCGGAACTATGGCTACACCTTC
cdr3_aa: CASSPPDRGRNYGYTF

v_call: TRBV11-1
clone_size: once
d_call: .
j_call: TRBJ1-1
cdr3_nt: TGTGCCAGCAGCCACGACGTAGGGAATGAAGCTTTCTTT
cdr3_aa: CASSHDVGNEAFF

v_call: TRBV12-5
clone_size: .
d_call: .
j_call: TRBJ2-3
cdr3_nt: TGTGCTAGTGTGGGGGACCTCACAGATACGCAGTATTTT
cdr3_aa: CASVGDLTDTQYF

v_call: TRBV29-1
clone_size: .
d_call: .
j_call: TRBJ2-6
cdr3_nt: TGCAGCGCCGTCCGCTCTGGGGCCAACGTCCTGACTTTC
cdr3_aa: CSAVRSGANVLTF

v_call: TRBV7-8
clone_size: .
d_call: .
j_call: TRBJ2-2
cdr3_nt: TGTGCCAGCAGCGCCGGAACAGTTAACACCGGGGAGCTGTTTTTT
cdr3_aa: CASSAGTVNTGELFF

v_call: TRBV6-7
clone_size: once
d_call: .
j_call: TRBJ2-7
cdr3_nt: TGTGCCAGCAGTTGGCCAGGTCCCTACGAGCAGTACTTC
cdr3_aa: CASSWPGPYEQYF

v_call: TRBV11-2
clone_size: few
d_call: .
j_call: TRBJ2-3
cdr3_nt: TGTGCCAGCAAATACCGGGCCGACGCTAGCACAGATACGCAGTATTTT
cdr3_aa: CASKYRADASTDTQYF

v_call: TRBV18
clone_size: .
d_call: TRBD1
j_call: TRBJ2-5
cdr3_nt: TGTGCCAGCTCCCCCGGCCAGGGGGCGGGAAAGACCCAGTACTTC
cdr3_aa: CASSPGQGAGKTQYF

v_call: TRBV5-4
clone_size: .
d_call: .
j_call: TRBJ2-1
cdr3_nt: TGTGCCAGCAGCTTGGACCTTGAGCAGTTCTTC
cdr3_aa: CASSLDLEQFF

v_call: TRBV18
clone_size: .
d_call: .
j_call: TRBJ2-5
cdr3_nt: TGTGCCAGCTCACCCTCGGGCGAGACCCAGTACTTC
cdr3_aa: CASSPSGETQYF

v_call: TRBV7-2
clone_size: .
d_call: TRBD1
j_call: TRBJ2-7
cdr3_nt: TGTGCCAGCAGCTCCTCTGGGACAGGGGGGAGGCACGAGCAGTACTTC
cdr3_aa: CASSSSGTGGRHEQYF

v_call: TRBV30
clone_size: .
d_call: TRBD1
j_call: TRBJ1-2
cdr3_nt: TGTGCCTGGGCAAGACTCGGGACAGGGGCCATCAGCTATGGCTACACCTTC
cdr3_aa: CAWARLGTGAISYGYTF

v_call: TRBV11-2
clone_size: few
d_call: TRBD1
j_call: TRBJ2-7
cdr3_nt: TGTGCCAGCAGCCCCGAGGGACAGCGAAGCTCCTACGAGCAGTACTTC
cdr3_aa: CASSPEGQRSSYEQYF

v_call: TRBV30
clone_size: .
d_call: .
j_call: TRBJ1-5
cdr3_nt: TGTGCCTGGAGCCAGGCGGGGGGACAGCCCCAGCATTTT
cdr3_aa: CAWSQAGGQPQHF

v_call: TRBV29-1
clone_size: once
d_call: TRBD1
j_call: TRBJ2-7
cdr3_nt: TGCAGCGTCGGACAGGGGGCAGGCGAGCAGTACTTC
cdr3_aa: CSVGQGAGEQYF

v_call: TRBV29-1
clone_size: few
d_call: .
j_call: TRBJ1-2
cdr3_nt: TGCGGTACTCTCGGGCATGGCTACACCTTC
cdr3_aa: CGTLGHGYTF

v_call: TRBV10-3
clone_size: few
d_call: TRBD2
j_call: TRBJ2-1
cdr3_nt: TGTGCCATCAGTGGTCAGGGCGGGGGCAATGAGCAGTTCTTC
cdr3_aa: CAISGQGGGNEQFF

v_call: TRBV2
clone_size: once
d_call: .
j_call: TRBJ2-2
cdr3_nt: TGTGCCAGCAGTGTGACGGGGGCTACTAGCGGGGAGCTGTTTTTT
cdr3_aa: CASSVTGATSGELFF

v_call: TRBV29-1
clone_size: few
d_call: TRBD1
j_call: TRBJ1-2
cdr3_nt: TGCAGCGTTGAGCGGCAGGGGGCTAGAGGCTACACCTTC
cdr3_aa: CSVERQGARGYTF

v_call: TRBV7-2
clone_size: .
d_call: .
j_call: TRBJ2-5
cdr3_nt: TGTGCCAGCAGCTTTTTCACCGAGACCCAGTACTTC
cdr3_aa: CASSFFTETQYF